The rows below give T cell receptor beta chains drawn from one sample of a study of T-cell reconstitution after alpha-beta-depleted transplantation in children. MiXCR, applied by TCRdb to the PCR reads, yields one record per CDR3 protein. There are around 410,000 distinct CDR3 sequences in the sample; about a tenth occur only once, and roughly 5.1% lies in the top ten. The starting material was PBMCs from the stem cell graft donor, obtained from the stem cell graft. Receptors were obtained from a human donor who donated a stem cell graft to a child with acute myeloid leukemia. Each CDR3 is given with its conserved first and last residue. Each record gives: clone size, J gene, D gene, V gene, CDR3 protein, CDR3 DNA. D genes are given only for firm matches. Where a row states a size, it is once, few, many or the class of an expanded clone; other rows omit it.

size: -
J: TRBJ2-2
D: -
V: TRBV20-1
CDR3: CSANKENTGELFF
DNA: TGCAGTGCTAACAAGGAGAACACCGGGGAGCTGTTTTTT

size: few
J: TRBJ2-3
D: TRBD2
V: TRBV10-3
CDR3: CAISESSGGITDTQYF
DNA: TGTGCCATCAGTGAGTCTAGCGGGGGTATCACAGATACGCAGTATTTT

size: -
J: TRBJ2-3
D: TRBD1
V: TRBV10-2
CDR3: CTSKPGQGRIEGDTQYF
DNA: TGCACCAGCAAACCGGGACAGGGTCGGATTGAGGGAGATACGCAGTATTTT

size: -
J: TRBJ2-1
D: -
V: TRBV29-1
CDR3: CSVEDPGSSSYNEQFF
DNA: TGCAGCGTTGAAGATCCGGGCTCGTCCTCCTACAATGAGCAGTTCTTC

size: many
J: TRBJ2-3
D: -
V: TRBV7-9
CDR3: CASSQDPGTQYF
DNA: TGTGCCAGCAGCCAAGACCCGGGCACGCAGTATTTT

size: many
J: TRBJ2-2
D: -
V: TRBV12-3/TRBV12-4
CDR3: CASSLGGGMNTGELFF
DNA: TGTGCCAGCAGTTTAGGAGGAGGAATGAACACCGGGGAGCTGTTTTTT

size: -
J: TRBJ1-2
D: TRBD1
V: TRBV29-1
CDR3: CSVAGQADSYGYTF
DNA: TGCAGCGTTGCGGGACAGGCAGACTCCTATGGCTACACCTTC

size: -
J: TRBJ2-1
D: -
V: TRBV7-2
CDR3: CASSLGIFNEQFF
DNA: TGTGCCAGCAGCCTCGGGATCTTCAATGAGCAGTTCTTC

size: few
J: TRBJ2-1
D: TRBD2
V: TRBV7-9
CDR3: CASSAGTSGHNEQFF
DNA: TGTGCCAGCAGTGCCGGGACTAGCGGTCACAATGAGCAGTTCTTC

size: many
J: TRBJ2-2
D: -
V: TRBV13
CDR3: CASSLEGGGELFF
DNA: TGTGCCAGCAGCTTAGAGGGCGGCGGGGAGCTGTTTTTT

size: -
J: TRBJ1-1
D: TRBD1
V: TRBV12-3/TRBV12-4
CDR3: CASRRTGDTEAFF
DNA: TGTGCCAGCAGAAGGACAGGGGACACTGAAGCTTTCTTT

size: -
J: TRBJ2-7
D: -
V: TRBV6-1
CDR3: CASSEGVEGSYEQYF
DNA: TGTGCCAGCAGTGAAGGTGTAGAGGGCTCCTACGAGCAGTACTTC

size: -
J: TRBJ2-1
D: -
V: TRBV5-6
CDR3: CASTLTEAPGYNEQFF
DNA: TGTGCCAGCACCCTAACGGAGGCCCCGGGGTACAATGAGCAGTTCTTC

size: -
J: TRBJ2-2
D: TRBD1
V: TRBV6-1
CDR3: CATMGQSTGELFF
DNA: TGTGCCACCATGGGACAGAGCACCGGGGAGCTGTTTTTT

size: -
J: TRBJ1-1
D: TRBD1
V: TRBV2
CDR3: CASSAPRDRGFGDTEAFF
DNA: TGTGCCAGCAGTGCCCCCCGGGACAGGGGTTTTGGGGACACTGAAGCTTTCTTT

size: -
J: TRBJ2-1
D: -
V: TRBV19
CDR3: CASSDYLAGGLLYNEQFF
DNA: TGTGCCAGTAGTGACTATCTGGCCGGGGGACTGCTATACAATGAGCAGTTCTTC

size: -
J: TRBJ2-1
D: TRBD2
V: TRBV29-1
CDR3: CSVEATSGGYNEQFF
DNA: TGCAGCGTTGAAGCGACTAGCGGGGGCTACAATGAGCAGTTCTTC

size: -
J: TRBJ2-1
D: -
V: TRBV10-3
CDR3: CAISEGSTNEQFF
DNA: TGTGCCATCAGTGAGGGTTCCACGAATGAGCAGTTCTTC

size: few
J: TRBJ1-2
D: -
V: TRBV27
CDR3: CASSFQRNAGYGYTF
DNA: TGTGCCAGCAGTTTCCAAAGGAACGCTGGCTATGGCTACACCTTC

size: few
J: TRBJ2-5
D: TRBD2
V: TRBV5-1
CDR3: CASSFGLAGAETQYF
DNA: TGCGCCAGCAGCTTTGGACTAGCGGGGGCGGAGACCCAGTACTTC

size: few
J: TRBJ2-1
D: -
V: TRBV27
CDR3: CASSLSRREQFF
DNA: TGTGCCAGCAGTTTATCGAGGCGGGAGCAGTTCTTC

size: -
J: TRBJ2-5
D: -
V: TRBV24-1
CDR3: CATSDVKGGETQYF
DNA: TGTGCCACCAGTGATGTCAAGGGTGGGGAGACCCAGTACTTC

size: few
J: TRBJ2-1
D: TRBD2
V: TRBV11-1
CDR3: CASSLTRTSGGLYNEQFF
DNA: TGTGCCAGCAGCTTAACGAGGACTAGCGGGGGCCTATACAATGAGCAGTTCTTC

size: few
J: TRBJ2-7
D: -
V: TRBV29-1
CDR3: CSVRLLAFRDEQYF
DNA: TGCAGCGTTCGGCTCCTAGCTTTCCGGGACGAGCAGTACTTC

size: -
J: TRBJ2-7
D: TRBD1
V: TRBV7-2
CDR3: CASSLGGTGAIYEQYF
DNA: TGTGCCAGCAGCTTAGGAGGGACAGGGGCTATTTACGAGCAGTACTTC

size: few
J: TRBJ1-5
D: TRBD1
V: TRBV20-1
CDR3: CSARDLRGTGLRGSNQPQHF
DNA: TGCAGTGCTAGAGATTTGAGGGGGACAGGACTTCGAGGTAGCAATCAGCCCCAGCATTTT

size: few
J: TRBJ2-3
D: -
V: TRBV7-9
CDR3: CAGYRADGTDTQYF
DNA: TGTGCCGGGTATCGTGCGGACGGTACAGATACGCAGTATTTT

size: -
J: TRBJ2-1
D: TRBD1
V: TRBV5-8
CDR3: CASSSGQGLRDEQFF
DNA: TGTGCCAGCAGCTCTGGACAGGGGCTCCGCGATGAGCAGTTCTTC

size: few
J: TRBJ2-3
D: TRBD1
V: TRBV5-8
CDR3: CASSVRTGVDTQYF
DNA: TGTGCCAGCAGCGTAAGGACAGGGGTGGATACGCAGTATTTT

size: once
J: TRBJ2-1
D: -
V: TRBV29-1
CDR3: CSVQGGGHEQFF
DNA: TGCAGCGTTCAGGGTGGGGGCCATGAGCAGTTCTTC

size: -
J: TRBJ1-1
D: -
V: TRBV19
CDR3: CASSQSRGTEAFF
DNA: TGTGCCAGTAGCCAGAGTAGGGGCACTGAAGCTTTCTTT

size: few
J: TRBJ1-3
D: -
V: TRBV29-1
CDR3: CSGSAWSSGNTIYF
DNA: TGCAGCGGCAGTGCTTGGAGCTCTGGAAACACCATATATTTT